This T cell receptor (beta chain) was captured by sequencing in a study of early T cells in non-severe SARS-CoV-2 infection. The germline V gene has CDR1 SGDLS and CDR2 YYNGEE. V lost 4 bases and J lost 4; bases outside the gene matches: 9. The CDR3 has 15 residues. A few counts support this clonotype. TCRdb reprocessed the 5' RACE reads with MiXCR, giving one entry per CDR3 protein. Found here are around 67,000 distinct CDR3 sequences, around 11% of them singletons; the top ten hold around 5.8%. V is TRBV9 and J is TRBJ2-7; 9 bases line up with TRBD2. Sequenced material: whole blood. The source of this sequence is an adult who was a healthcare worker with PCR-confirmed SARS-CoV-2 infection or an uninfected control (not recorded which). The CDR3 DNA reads TGTGCCAGCAGCTCTCGACTAGCGGAGGATTACGAGCAGTACTTC. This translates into CASSSRLAEDYEQYF.